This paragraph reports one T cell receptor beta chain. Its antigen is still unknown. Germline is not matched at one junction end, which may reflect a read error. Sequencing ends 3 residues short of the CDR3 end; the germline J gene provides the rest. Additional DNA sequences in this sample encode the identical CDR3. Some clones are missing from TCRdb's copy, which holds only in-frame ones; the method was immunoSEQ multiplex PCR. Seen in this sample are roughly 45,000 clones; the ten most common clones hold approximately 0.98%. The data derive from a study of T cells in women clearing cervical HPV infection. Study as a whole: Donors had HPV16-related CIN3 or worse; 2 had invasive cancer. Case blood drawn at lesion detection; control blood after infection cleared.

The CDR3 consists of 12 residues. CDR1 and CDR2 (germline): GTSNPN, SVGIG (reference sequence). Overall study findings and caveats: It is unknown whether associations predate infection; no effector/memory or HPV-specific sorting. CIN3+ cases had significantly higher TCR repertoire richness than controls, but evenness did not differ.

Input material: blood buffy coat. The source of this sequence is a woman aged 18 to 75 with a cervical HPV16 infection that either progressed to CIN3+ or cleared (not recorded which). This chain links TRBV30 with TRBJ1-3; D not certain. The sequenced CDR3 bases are TGTGCCTGTATTAGCTCTGGAAACACG. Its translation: CACISSGNT. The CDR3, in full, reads CACISSGNTIYF.